This TCR beta chain was retrieved from a study of T cell clonality in common variable immunodeficiency (dated by TCRdb to about 2015). The study at large found these results: CVID subjects shared fewer TCRbeta clones with each other than healthy controls did (p < 0.0001). Even though DNA input was equal, the average per sample came to 65,000 to 100,000 unique sequences for controls compared with around 33,000 for CVID samples. Compared with healthy controls, CVID subjects showed increased TCRbeta clonality (t-test p = 0.018), a feature most characteristic of about a third of subjects. Reportedly, TCRbeta sequences from CVID had fewer deletions and N-nucleotide insertions, and highly modified clones with 13 or more V deletions were absent from CVID. It was noted by the authors that sequencing of the repertoires of T cell subpopulations would be needed to clarify the cause of the increased clonality in CVID. Patient heterogeneity within the CVID cohort put limits on correlating repertoire features with clinical complications.

This clone was recorded at least ten times. Its antigen is still unknown. The CDR3 extends 3 residues past the end of the read, so its final part is completed from the germline J gene. Including cysteine and phenylalanine, the CDR3 has 15 amino acids. Part of the CDR3 DNA is given, 36 bases translated from base 1. V loses 2 bases, J loses 0 bases, and the germline ends lie 11 bases apart. Sequences SGHRS (CDR1) and YFSETQ (CDR2) are obtained from the germline V gene. Predominantly Caucasian heritage was noted among both the CVID patients and the healthy controls. From each donor, roughly 5 to 8.5 ml of heparinized peripheral whole blood was collected. Genomic DNA from adults with common variable immune deficiency (CVID) and from healthy adult controls was used to sequence TCRbeta CDR3 repertoires. The control group was made up of 22 healthy adult volunteers (about ten male and around twelve female) whose ages ranged from about 20 to 70 years, with a mean age of approximately 37. To isolate peripheral blood mononuclear cells, diluted blood was subjected to density centrifugation over Hypaque 1077 or Ficoll-Paque. Unsorted mononuclear cells served as the source of genomic DNA, which was extracted either by Qiagen column purification or by a centrifugation-based method.

Equivalent amounts of genomic DNA from CVID and control samples were used as sequencing input. For every sample, a 60 bp segment covering the rearranged TCRbeta CDR3 region was amplified and then sequenced. The immunoSEQ assay, a bias-corrected multiplex PCR with high-throughput sequencing, was employed for TCRbeta amplification. The paper's processing steps were these. Each unique nucleotide sequence was treated as a clone and annotated with V, D and J genes, copy number and frequency. Sequences were labeled productive if in frame, and non-productive if out of frame or containing stop codons. As previously described, Shannon's entropy was used to calculate clonality. The predicted amino acid sequences of productive clones were used to derive the mean CDR3 Kyte-Doolittle hydropathy. Using the R hclust function, scaled V gene usage was clustered hierarchically with Manhattan distance and complete linkage. To assess clone sharing by CDR3 amino acid sequence, 12 repertoires per group were resampled over 100 rounds. Repertoires were searched for 60 to 80 published EBV-specific and 200 to 300 published CMV-specific TCRbeta sequences. A couple of CVID samples yielding fewer than 10,000 sequences were excluded from analysis, leaving over 35 CVID repertoires. In TCRdb, the immuneACCESS table is reduced to in-frame sequences with V and J assigned. These tables do not hold every clone; where another copy was compared, an unresolved V gene accounts for under half, and the others remain unexplained. That table is the source of V, J and clone size, and D and trimming were worked out from the DNA. This sample has about 39,000 clones, none of them a singleton. The ten largest clones take up about 1.3% of the sample.

Sequencing was done on a sample of peripheral blood mononuclear cells. This receptor was identified in a person between 18 and 69 years old in good health. The V and J genes are TRBV5-1 and TRBJ2-5; TRBD2 is possibly the D segment (6 matching bases). Partial CDR3 DNA: TGCGCCAGCAGCTTTCGCGGGATGTACCAAGAGACC. Protein translation: CASSFRGMYQET. The entire CDR3 is CASSFRGMYQETQYF.